The clone carrying this TCR beta chain appeared a few times. Libraries were prepared by immunoSEQ multiplex PCR; TCRdb keeps only in-frame clonotypes and omits some of them. The sample gives some 10,000 clones, 83% of which show up once; roughly 4% is in the top ten. The sample originates from a study of hypomethylating agent response in myelodysplastic syndrome. The receptor was derived from a human donor with myelodysplastic syndrome. Source: bone marrow, taken before or after starting hypomethylating agent treatment for myelodysplastic syndrome (not recorded which).

This CDR3 is CASSSGMTRGYTF. The CDR3 DNA sequence: TGTGCCAGCTCATCCGGAATGACTAGGGGCTACACCTTC. The chain is built from TRBV2 and TRBJ1-2; D not certain. The CDR3 spans 13 residues. Germline CDR1 and CDR2: SNHLY and FYNNEI. V was shortened by 8 bases and J by 8 bases, with 18 bases between the two germline ends.